Listed below are T cell receptor beta chains from one sample, sequenced in a study of blood T cell repertoires in COVID-19. Libraries were prepared by immunoSEQ multiplex PCR; TCRdb keeps only in-frame clonotypes and omits some of them. The table shows under 200,000 clones, with roughly 80% occurring only once. The sample consisted of peripheral blood. The receptors derive from a woman aged 80 or over with acute or convalescent COVID-19. The CDR3 runs from the conserved cysteine through the conserved F or W. D genes are given only for firm matches. Some rows have no size entry. The others give once, few or many, or a class for an expanded clone.

CAWSGSAATGTYNEQFF | TGTGCCTGGAGTGGATCCGCGGCAACAGGGACCTACAATGAGCAGTTCTTC | - | TRBV30 | 17 | - | TRBJ2-1
CASRSTSGSYEQYF | TGCGCCAGTAGATCGACTAGCGGCTCCTACGAGCAGTACTTC | TRBD2 | TRBV5-1 | 14 | - | TRBJ2-7
CASSLAGTGALYEQYF | TGCGCCAGCAGCTTGGCTGGGACAGGGGCACTCTACGAGCAGTACTTC | TRBD1 | TRBV5-1 | 16 | once | TRBJ2-7
CASKFPTGSSNQPQHF | TGTGCCAGCAAGTTTCCGACAGGGAGTAGCAATCAGCCCCAGCATTTT | TRBD1 | TRBV28 | 16 | - | TRBJ1-5
CASSVGLVETEQFF | TGTGCCAGCAGCGTAGGGCTAGTCGAGACTGAGCAGTTCTTC | - | TRBV9 | 14 | - | TRBJ2-1
CASSDSKRTRDGYTF | TGTGCCAGCAGTGACAGCAAGCGGACGAGGGATGGCTACACCTTC | - | TRBV6-4 | 15 | few | TRBJ1-2
CASSPLGGASSYNEQFF | TGTGCCAGCTCACCCCTGGGAGGGGCCAGCTCCTACAATGAGCAGTTCTTC | TRBD2 | TRBV18 | 17 | - | TRBJ2-1
CASRYQGTGGSSPLHF | TGTGCCAGTAGATACCAAGGGACAGGGGGCTCTTCACCCCTCCACTTT | TRBD1 | TRBV19 | 16 | - | TRBJ1-6
CASSHGQESGNTIYF | TGTGCCAGCAGCCATGGACAGGAATCTGGAAACACCATATATTTT | TRBD1 | TRBV7-9 | 15 | - | TRBJ1-3
CASSWAGNSNQPQHF | TGCGCCAGCAGCTGGGCAGGCAATAGCAATCAGCCCCAGCATTTT | - | TRBV5-1 | 15 | - | TRBJ1-5
CASSQGDMDFEAFF | TGTGCCAGCAGCCAAGGGGACATGGATTTTGAAGCTTTCTTT | - | TRBV3-1/TRBV3-2 | 14 | - | TRBJ1-1
CASNDPRGLLNTEAFF | TGTGCCAGCAACGACCCAAGAGGACTGCTGAACACTGAAGCTTTCTTT | - | TRBV7-9 | 16 | - | TRBJ1-1
CASSVDTYGEAFF | TGTGCCAGTAGTGTAGACACGTACGGTGAAGCTTTCTTT | - | TRBV19 | 13 | - | TRBJ1-1
CASSIDLQDGYTF | TGTGCCAGTAGTATAGATCTCCAGGATGGCTACACCTTC | - | TRBV19 | 13 | few | TRBJ1-2
CASSIARQGRNTEAFF | TGTGCCAGTAGTATAGCTCGACAGGGGAGGAACACTGAAGCTTTCTTT | TRBD1 | TRBV19 | 16 | - | TRBJ1-1
CASPPPRGAVGTEAFF | TGTGCCAGTCCACCCCCCCGGGGGGCAGTAGGGACTGAAGCTTTCTTT | - | TRBV19 | 16 | - | TRBJ1-1